This is a list of T cell receptor beta chains from one sample in a study of human T cells and chemical hapten exposure. MiXCR was run by TCRdb on the RACE reads, yielding one entry per CDR3 protein. Of about 79,000 distinct CDR3 sequences in the sample, under 10% are singletons; the top ten hold less than 2%. Material for sequencing was whole blood. The origin of the receptors is a male donor in good health. Some clones in this sample may be carry-over from other donors' samples. CDR3s include the opening cysteine and the closing phenylalanine or tryptophan.

CDR3aa	j_gene	v_gene
CASSPSGVQETQYF	TRBJ2-5	TRBV7-3
CASSSDQGVINEKLFF	TRBJ1-4	TRBV7-2
CASSLGGRLDTQYF	TRBJ2-3	TRBV7-2
CASSRGQGLEKLFF	TRBJ1-4	TRBV4-3
CSVEGELNTEAFF	TRBJ1-1	TRBV29-1
CASRVSGRANYNEQFF	TRBJ2-1	TRBV6-1
CASSPGLAGRYEQYF	TRBJ2-7	TRBV27
CSVATEGYTEAFF	TRBJ1-1	TRBV29-1
CSASLAGEETQYF	TRBJ2-5	TRBV20-1
CASSPIGQGAREQYF	TRBJ2-7	TRBV12-3/TRBV12-4
CSARHSGGTDTQYF	TRBJ2-3	TRBV20-1
CASSLGAGEAFF	TRBJ1-1	TRBV5-6
CASSLDRASQRAQHF	TRBJ1-5	TRBV12-3/TRBV12-4
CASSLPGRMEKLFF	TRBJ1-4	TRBV19
CASSPTNTGELFF	TRBJ2-2	TRBV3-1
CASSPPDTLYYEQYF	TRBJ2-7	TRBV27
CSEIGGISTEAFF	TRBJ1-1	TRBV29-1
CASNDLSTSDNEQYF	TRBJ2-7	TRBV3-1
CASSTSGRTSVLTQYF	TRBJ2-3	TRBV7-8
CSASEVSTDTQYF	TRBJ2-3	TRBV20-1
CSVAGQGGTEAFF	TRBJ1-1	TRBV29-1
CASSPDYNTGELFF	TRBJ2-2	TRBV7-2
CASSQDLNTIYF	TRBJ1-3	TRBV4-2
CASSLSQPQHF	TRBJ1-5	TRBV28
CASSLEVTSNQPQHF	TRBJ1-5	TRBV7-2
CASTQWNGRASGYNEQFF	TRBJ2-1	TRBV12-3/TRBV12-4
CASSLSHRSYNEQFF	TRBJ2-1	TRBV27
CSARDLAGTYNEQFF	TRBJ2-1	TRBV20-1
CASSLVGAGTASSEQFF	TRBJ2-1	TRBV7-2
CSARPSRGLQSYEQYF	TRBJ2-7	TRBV20-1
CASSPRTSGRYYEQYF	TRBJ2-7	TRBV12-3/TRBV12-4
CASRWTGDRTDTQYF	TRBJ2-3	TRBV6-1
CASSRDREEQYF	TRBJ2-7	TRBV7-8
CSARDAAGGPTDTQYF	TRBJ2-3	TRBV20-1
CASSSSSYEQYF	TRBJ2-7	TRBV7-2
CASSPTNEKLFF	TRBJ1-4	TRBV12-3/TRBV12-4
CTSSQERPQGLTYEQYF	TRBJ2-7	TRBV1
CSAPGTPANTEAFF	TRBJ1-1	TRBV20-1
CASSLGHYNSPLHF	TRBJ1-6	TRBV7-2
CASRGLAGGEQFF	TRBJ2-1	TRBV6-6
CASSPRGSEETQYF	TRBJ2-5	TRBV11-2
CASSVGQNSGANVLTF	TRBJ2-6	TRBV7-2
CATSDPGTDTQYF	TRBJ2-3	TRBV24-1
CSVVDAGMTNYGYTF	TRBJ1-2	TRBV29-1
CSARGAGQGNEQYF	TRBJ2-7	TRBV20-1
CASSNPTSGRFTGELFF	TRBJ2-2	TRBV12-3/TRBV12-4